The entry below gives a single TCR beta chain sequence along with its context. The data were produced by immunoSEQ multiplex PCR, yet TCRdb's version contains in-frame clones alone and is incomplete. This sample yields about 200,000 clones, of which over 60% are seen a single time; about 7.2% belongs to the top ten. This record comes from a study of blood T cell repertoires in COVID-19. Study information: The analysed material was cDNA or gDNA that came from T cells, B-cell-depleted T cells, or PBMCs.

From germline, CDR1 is MGHRA and CDR2 YSYEKL. CDR3 length: 17 residues. The V end was cut by 0 bases, the J end by 4 bases, with 16 bases between. The source is a woman in her seventies with acute or convalescent COVID-19. V gene TRBV4-1 combines with J gene TRBJ1-3; possible D gene TRBD1, 5 bases. Sample: peripheral blood. The CDR3 nucleotides are TGCGCCAGCAGCCAAGATCTGGGACTGAGAGCAGGAAACACCATATATTTT. Translating gives CASSQDLGLRAGNTIYF.